This T cell receptor beta chain was sequenced for a study of shared clonotypes between healthy human individuals. About the research overall: Every donor yielded three CD4 naive, three CD4 memory, two CD8 naive and one CD8 memory plate.

The CDR3 has 13 amino acids. Germline CDR1 and CDR2: LNHNV and YYDKDF (reference sequence). The germline V and J ends were trimmed by 6 bases and 4 bases, with 12 bases remaining between them. This clone was counted only a few times. Data came from immunoSEQ multiplex PCR; TCRdb stores just in-frame clones and leaves some out. Among a few million clones, 80% to 95% were seen once, and the ten largest hold around 0.38%. The receptor was derived from a man aged 18-30 years in good health. Some clones in this sample may be carry-over from other donors' samples. The chain couples TRBV15 to TRBJ1-1, with D unclear. The specimen sequenced was naive CD4+ T cells from PBMCs. This sample's subset: CD45RA+ positively selected. Here the CDR3 DNA reads TGTGCCACCAGTTATCTTATTGGCACTGAAGCTTTCTTT. Protein: CATSYLIGTEAFF. Drawing the rest from reference TRBV15 and TRBJ1-1, the complete variable domain is DAMVIQNPRYQVTQFGKPVTLSCSQTLNHNVMYWYQQKSSQAPKLLFHYYDKDFNNEADTPDNFQSRRPNTSFCFLDIRSPGLGDTAMYLCATSYLIGTEAFFGQGTRLTVV.